The T cell receptor beta chain under discussion was sequenced for a study of blood T cell repertoires in COVID-19. TCRdb keeps only in-frame clones here, not all; method: immunoSEQ multiplex PCR. The sample shows approximately 180,000 clones, 88% of them seen only once. V lost 1 base and J lost 11; bases outside the gene matches: 7. Germline loops: CDR1 SGHTS, CDR2 YDEGEE. The CDR3 consists of 13 residues. The TCR originated in a man aged 35 to 55 with active or convalescent COVID-19. This chain links TRBV5-8 with TRBJ1-1, with 8 nucleotides matching TRBD1. The material sequenced was peripheral blood. CDR3 protein: CASSLQGAISAFF. DNA of the CDR3: TGTGCCAGCAGCTTGCAGGGGGCGATTTCGGCTTTCTTT.